This T cell receptor (beta chain) was sequenced during a study of blood T cells in healthy people across ages. Through a sample-barcoded 5' primer and a J-beta primer mix, a second PCR was run for about 7 to 12 cycles. TCRdb ran MiXCR on the 5' RACE reads and lists one entry per CDR3 protein. The sample lists some 1,500,000 distinct CDR3 sequences, roughly two fifths occurring once. This clonotype was seen ten or more times. CDR1 and CDR2 (germline): DFQATT, SNEGSKA (reference sequence). The CDR3 runs 14 residues. The ends were cut back, 0 bases at V and 0 bases at J, with 7 bases in the middle. Material for sequencing was blood. The clonotype comes from a woman aged 18-35 years in good health. The chain combines TRBV20-1 with TRBJ2-3; D not resolved. This CDR3 reads CSARDLTSTDTQYF. Here the CDR3 DNA reads TGCAGTGCTAGAGACCTGACCAGCACAGATACGCAGTATTTT.